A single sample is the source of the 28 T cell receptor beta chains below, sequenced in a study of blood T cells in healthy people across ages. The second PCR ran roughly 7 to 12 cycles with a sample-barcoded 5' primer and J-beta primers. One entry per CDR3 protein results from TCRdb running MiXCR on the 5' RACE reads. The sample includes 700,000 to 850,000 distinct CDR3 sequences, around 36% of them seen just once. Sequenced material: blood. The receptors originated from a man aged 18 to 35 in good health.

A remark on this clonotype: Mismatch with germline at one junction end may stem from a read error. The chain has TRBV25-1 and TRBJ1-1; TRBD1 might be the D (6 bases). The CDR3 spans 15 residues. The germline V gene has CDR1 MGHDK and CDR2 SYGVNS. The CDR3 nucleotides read TGTGCCAGCAGTGAGGCCACAGGGTCTGTCACTGGAGCTTTCTTT. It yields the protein CASSEATGSVTGAFF.

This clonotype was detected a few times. The CDR3, as DNA: TGTGCCAGCAGTGTGGGTGACGAGGCCTACAATGAGCAGTTCTTC. Its translation: CASSVGDEAYNEQFF. The J gene is TRBJ2-1, the V gene TRBV6-4, with unresolved D. Germline CDR1 reads MRHNA; CDR2 reads SNTAGT. The CDR3 is 15 amino acids. V was trimmed by 4 bases and J by 2 bases, leaving 12 bases between them.

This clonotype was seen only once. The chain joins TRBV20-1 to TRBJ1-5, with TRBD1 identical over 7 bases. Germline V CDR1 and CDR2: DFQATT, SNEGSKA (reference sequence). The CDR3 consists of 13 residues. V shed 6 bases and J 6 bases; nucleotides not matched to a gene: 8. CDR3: CSAKRGRGQPQHF. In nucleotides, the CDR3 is TGCAGTGCCAAAAGGGGGCGCGGTCAGCCCCAGCATTTT.

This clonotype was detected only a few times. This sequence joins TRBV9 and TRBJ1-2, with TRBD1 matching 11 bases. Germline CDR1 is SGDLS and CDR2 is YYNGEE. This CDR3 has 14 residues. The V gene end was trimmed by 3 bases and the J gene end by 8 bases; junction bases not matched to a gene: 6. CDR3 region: CASSEGQGAYGYTF. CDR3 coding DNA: TGTGCCAGCAGCGAAGGACAGGGGGCTTACGGCTACACCTTC. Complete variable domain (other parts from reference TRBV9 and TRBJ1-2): DSGVTQTPKHLITATGQRVTLRCSPRSGDLSVYWYQQSLDQGLQFLIQYYNGEERAKGNILERFSAQQFPDLHSELNLSSLELGDSALYFCASSEGQGAYGYTFGSGTRLTVV.

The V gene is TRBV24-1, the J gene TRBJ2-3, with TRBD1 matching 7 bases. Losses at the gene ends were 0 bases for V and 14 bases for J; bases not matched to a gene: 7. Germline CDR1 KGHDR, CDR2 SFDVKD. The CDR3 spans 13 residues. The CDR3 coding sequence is TGTGCCACCAGTGATTTGGTGACAGGGATCTCGTATTTT. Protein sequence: CATSDLVTGISYF.

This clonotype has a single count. CDR3 nucleotides: TGTGCCAGCAGCTTAACTCAGGGGGAAGGCACTGAAGCTTTCTTT. It is translated as CASSLTQGEGTEAFF. The J gene is TRBJ1-1, the V gene TRBV7-2; TRBD1 matches at 7 bases. This CDR3 is 15 amino acids long. After removal of 2 bases from V and 4 bases from J, the junction contained 7 bases not matched to a gene. CDR1 and CDR2 from the germline V gene are SGHTA and FQGNSA.

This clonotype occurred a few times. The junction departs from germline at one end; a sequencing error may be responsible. DNA for the CDR3: TGTGTCAGCAGCTTGACAGCTAACACTGAAGCTTTCTTT. It encodes CVSSLTANTEAFF. The chain employs TRBV7-9 and TRBJ1-1; D is perhaps TRBD1 (5 bases). This CDR3 has 13 residues. Germline lookup yields CDR1 SEHNR and CDR2 FQNEAQ (reference sequence).

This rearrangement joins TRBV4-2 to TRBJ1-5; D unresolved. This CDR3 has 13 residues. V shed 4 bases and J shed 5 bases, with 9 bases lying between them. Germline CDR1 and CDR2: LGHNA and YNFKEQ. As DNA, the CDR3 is TGTGCCAGCAGCCGACGCGCGGATCAGCCCCAGCATTTT. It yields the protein CASSRRADQPQHF.

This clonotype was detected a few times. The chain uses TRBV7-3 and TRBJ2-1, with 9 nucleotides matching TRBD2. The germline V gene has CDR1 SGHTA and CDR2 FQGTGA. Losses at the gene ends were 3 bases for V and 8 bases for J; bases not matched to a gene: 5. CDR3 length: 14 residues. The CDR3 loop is CASSFGTSRHEQFF. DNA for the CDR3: TGTGCCAGCAGCTTCGGGACTAGCCGACATGAGCAGTTCTTC.

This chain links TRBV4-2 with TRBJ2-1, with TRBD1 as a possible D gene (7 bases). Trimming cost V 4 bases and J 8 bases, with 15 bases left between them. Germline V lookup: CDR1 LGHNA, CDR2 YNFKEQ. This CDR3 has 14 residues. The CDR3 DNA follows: TGTGCCAGCAGCCCAGGGGGGTATACCCATGAGCAGTTCTTC. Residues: CASSPGGYTHEQFF.

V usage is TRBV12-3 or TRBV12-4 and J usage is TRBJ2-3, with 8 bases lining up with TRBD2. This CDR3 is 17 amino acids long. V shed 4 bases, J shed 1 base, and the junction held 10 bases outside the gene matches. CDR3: CASSSPLAGSGTDTQYF. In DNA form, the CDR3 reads TGTGCCAGCAGTTCTCCATTAGCGGGGAGTGGCACAGATACGCAGTATTTT.

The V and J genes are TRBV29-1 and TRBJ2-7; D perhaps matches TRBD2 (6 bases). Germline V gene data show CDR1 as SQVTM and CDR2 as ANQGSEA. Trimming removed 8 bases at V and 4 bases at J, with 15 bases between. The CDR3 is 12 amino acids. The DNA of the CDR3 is TGCAGCCCGTGGAGGGGACTTTACGAGCAGTACTTC. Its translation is CSPWRGLYEQYF.

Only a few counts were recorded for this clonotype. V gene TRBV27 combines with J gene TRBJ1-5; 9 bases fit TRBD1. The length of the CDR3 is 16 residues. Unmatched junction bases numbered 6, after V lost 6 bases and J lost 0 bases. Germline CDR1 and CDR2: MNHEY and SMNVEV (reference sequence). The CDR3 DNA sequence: TGTGCCAGCAGCCCAGGGACAGGGTTTAGCAATCAGCCCCAGCATTTT. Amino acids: CASSPGTGFSNQPQHF.

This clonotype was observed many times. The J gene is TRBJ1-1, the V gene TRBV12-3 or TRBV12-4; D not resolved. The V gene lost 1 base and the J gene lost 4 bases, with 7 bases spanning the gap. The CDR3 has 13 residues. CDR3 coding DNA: TGTGCCAGCAGTTTAGGGGTGGTCACTGAAGCTTTCTTT. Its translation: CASSLGVVTEAFF.

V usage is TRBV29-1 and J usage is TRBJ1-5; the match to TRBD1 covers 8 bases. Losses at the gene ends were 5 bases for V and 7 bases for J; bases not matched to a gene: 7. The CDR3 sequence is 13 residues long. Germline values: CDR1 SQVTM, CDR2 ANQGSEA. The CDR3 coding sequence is TGCAGCGTTAGCAGGGGGCGCGGGCAGCCCCAGCATTTT. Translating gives CSVSRGRGQPQHF.

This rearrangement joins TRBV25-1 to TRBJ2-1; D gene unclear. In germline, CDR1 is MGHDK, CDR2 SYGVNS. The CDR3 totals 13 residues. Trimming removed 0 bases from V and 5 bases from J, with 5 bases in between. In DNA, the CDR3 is TGTGCCAGCAGTGAATATGCTAACAATGAGCAGTTCTTC. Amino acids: CASSEYANNEQFF.

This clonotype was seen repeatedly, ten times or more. CDR3 loop: CSANDRLGSPLHF. CDR3 coding DNA: TGCAGTGCTAACGACAGGTTGGGTTCACCCCTCCACTTT. The chain is built from TRBV20-1 and TRBJ1-6; weak D call: TRBD1 (6 bases). The germline V gene has CDR1 DFQATT and CDR2 SNEGSKA (reference sequence). The CDR3 has 13 amino acids. With 4 bases removed from V and 9 bases from J, the gap between germline ends came to 13 bases.

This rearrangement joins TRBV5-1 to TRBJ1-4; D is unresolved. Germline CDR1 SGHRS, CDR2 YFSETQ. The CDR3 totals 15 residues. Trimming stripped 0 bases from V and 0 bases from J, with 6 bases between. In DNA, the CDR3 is TGCGCCAGCAGCTTGGTCGAAGCAACTAATGAAAAACTGTTTTTT. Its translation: CASSLVEATNEKLFF.

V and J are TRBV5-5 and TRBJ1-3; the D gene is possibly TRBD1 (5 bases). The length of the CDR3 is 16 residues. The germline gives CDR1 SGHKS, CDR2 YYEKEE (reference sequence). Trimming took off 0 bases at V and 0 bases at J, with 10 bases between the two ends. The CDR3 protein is CASSLDGTHSGNTIYF. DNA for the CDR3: TGTGCCAGCAGCTTGGACGGGACTCACTCTGGAAACACCATATATTTT.

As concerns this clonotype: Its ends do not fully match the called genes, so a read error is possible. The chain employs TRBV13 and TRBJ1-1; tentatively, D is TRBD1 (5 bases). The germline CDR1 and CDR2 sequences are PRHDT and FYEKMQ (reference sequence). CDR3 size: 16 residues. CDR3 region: CASSFDQGRDLPEAFF. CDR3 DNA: TGTGCCAGCAGCTTTGATCAAGGCAGGGATCTGCCTGAGGCTTTCTTT. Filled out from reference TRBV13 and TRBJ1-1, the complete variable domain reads AAGVIQSPRHLIKEKRETATLKCYPIPRHDTVYWYQQGPGQDPQFLISFYEKMQSDKGSIPDRFSAQQFSDYHSELNMSSLELGDSALYFCASSFDQGRDLPEAFFGQGTRLTVV.

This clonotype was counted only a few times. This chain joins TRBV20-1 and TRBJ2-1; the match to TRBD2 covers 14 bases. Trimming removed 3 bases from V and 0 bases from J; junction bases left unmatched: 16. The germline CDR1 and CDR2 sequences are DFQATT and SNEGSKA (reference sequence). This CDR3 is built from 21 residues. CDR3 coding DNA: TGCAGTGCTAGGTCCTTACTGACTAGCGGGGGGGCGCTTAGCTCCTACAATGAGCAGTTCTTC. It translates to CSARSLLTSGGALSSYNEQFF.

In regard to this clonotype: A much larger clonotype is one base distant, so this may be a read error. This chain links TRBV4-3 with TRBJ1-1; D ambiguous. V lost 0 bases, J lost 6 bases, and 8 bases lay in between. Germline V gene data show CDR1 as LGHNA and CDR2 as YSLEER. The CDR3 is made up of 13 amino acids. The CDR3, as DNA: TGCGCCAGCAGCCAAGATTGGGAGGCTGAAGCTTTCTTT. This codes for CASSQDWEAEAFF.

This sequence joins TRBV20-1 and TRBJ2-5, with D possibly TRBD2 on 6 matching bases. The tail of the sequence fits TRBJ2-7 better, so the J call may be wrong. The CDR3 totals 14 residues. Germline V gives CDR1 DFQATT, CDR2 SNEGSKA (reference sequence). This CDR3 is CSAPRWGMGGEQYF. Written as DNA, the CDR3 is TGCAGTGCCCCCCGTTGGGGGATGGGAGGCGAGCAGTACTTC.

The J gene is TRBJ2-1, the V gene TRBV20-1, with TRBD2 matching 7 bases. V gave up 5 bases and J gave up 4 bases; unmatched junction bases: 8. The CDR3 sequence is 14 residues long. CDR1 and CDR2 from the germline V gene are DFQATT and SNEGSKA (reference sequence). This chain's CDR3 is CSAGGGGQYNEQFF. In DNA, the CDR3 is TGCAGTGCTGGGGGGGGAGGGCAGTACAATGAGCAGTTCTTC.

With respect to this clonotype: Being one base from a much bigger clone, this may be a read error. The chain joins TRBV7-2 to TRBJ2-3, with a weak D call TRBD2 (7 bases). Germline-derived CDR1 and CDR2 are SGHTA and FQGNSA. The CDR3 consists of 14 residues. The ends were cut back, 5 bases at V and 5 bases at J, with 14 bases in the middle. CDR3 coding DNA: TGTGCCAGCAGCGTAGGGGGGGCAATAGATACGCAGTATTTT. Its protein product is CASSVGGAIDTQYF.

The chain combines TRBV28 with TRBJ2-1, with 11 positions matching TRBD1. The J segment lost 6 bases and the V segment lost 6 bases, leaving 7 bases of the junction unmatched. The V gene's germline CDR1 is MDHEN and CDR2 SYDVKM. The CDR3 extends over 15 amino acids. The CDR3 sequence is CASSHRGTGGNEQFF. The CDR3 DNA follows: TGTGCCAGCAGCCACCGGGGGACAGGGGGCAATGAGCAGTTCTTC.

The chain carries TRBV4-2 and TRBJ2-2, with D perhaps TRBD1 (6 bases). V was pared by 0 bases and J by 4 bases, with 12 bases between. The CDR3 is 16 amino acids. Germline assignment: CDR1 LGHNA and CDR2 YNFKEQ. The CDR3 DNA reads TGTGCCAGCAGCCAAGATTTTGGACAGCCCACCGGGGAGCTGTTTTTT. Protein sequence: CASSQDFGQPTGELFF.

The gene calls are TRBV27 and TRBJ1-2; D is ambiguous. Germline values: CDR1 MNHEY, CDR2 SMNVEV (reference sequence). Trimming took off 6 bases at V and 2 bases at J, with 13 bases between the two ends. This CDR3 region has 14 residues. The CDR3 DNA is TGTGCCAGCAGGCAGGTGGGGATAAACTATGGCTACACCTTC. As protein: CASRQVGINYGYTF.